The entry below gives a single T cell receptor beta chain sequence along with its context. What it recognizes is unknown. This entry belongs to a study of cytomegalovirus exposure and HLA in healthy donors. PCR amplification relied on 60 Vbeta primers (plus 13 Jbeta primers). As processed by the authors: Later, an analysis found about 80 million unique TCR beta chains, and roughly 10 million of these were shared. Assay used: immunoSEQ multiplex PCR; TCRdb lists only in-frame clones, some missing. Clone size and the V and J calls come from that table; the DNA yielded D and trimming. The sample lists roughly 130,000 clones; just under 80% were seen once. The study, taken as a whole, reports: A later analysis linked a missense variant in DCLRE1C to the trimming of TCR beta V and J genes.

This clonotype was obtained from a man younger than 45 in good health and CMV-seronegative. The specimen sequenced was PBMCs.

CDR3: CSVDRQGDEAFF. The CDR3 DNA sequence: TGCAGCGTTGACAGACAGGGGGATGAAGCTTTCTTT. The V call is TRBV29-1, the J call TRBJ1-1, with TRBD1 matching 9 bases. V lost 3 bases, J lost 7 bases, and 3 bases stayed unmatched. Germline loops: CDR1 SQVTM, CDR2 ANQGSEA. The CDR3 sequence is 12 residues long.